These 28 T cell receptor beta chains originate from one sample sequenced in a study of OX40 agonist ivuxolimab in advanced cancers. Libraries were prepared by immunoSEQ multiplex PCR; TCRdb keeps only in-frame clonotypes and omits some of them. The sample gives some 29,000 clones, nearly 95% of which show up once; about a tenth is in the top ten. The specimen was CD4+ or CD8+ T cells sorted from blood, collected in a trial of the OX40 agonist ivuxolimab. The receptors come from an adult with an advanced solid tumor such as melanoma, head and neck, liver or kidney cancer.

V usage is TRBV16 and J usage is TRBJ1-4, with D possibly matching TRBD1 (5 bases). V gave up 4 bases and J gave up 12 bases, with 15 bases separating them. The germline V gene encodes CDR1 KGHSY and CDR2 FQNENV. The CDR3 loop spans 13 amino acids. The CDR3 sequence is CASSPGESSELFF. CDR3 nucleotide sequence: TGTGCCAGCAGCCCGGGGGAGAGCTCAGAACTGTTTTTT.

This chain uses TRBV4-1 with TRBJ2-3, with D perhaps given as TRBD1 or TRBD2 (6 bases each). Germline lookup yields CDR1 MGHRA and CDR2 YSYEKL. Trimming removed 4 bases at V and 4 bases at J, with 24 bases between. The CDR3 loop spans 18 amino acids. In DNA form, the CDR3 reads TGCGCCAGCAGCCGTTTTTTCGGGGGCGGGAATTGGGCAGATACGCAGTATTTT. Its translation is CASSRFFGGGNWADTQYF.

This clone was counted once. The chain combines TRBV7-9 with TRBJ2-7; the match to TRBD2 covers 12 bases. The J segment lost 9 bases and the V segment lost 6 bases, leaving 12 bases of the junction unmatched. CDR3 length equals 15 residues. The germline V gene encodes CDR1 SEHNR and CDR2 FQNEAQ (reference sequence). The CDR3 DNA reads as TGTGCCAGCAGTCCCCCAGGACTAGCGGGACACGGGCAGTACTTC. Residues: CASSPPGLAGHGQYF. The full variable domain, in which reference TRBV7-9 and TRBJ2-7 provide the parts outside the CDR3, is DTGVSQNPRHKITKRGQNVTFRCDPISEHNRLYWYRQTLGQGPEFLTYFQNEAQLEKSRLLSDRFSAERPKGSFSTLEIQRTEQGDSAMYLCASSPPGLAGHGQYFGPGTRLTVT.

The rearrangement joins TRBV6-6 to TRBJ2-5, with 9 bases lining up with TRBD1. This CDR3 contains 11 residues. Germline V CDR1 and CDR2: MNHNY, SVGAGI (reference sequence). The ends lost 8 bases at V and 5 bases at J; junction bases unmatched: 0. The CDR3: CASGQGETQYF. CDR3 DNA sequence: TGTGCCAGCGGACAGGGGGAGACCCAGTACTTC.

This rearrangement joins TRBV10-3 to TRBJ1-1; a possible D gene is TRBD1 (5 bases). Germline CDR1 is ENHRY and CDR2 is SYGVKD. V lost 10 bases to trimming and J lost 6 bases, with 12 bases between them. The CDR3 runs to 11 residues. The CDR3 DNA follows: TGTGCCAGCCAGGGAGGGGCTGAAGCTTTCTTT. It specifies CASQGGAEAFF.

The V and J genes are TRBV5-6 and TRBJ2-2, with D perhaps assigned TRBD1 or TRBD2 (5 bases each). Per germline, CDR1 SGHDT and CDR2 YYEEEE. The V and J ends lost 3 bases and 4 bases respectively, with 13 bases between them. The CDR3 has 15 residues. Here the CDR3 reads CASSWGPTVTGELFF. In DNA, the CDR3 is TGTGCCAGCAGCTGGGGACCGACCGTCACCGGGGAGCTGTTTTTT.

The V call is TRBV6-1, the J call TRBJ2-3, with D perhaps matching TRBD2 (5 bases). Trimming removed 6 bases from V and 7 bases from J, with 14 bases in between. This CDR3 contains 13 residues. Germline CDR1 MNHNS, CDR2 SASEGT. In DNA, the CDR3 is TGTGCCAGCAGCCCTTTACTAGGGAATACGCAGTATTTT. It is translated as CASSPLLGNTQYF.

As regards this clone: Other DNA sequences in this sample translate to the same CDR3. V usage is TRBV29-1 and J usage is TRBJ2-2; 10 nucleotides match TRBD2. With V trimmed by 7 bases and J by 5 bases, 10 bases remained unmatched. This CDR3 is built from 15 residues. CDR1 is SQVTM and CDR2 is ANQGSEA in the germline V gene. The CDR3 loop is CSAKFSGGRTGELFF. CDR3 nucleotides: TGCAGCGCCAAATTTAGCGGGGGGCGGACCGGGGAGCTGTTTTTT.

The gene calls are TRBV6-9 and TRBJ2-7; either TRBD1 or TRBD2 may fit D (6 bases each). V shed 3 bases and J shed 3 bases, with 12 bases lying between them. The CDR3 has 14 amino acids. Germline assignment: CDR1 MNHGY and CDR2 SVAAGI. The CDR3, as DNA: TGTGCCAGCAGTTACGGGGGCGTTGGCTACGAGCAGTACTTC. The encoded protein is CASSYGGVGYEQYF.

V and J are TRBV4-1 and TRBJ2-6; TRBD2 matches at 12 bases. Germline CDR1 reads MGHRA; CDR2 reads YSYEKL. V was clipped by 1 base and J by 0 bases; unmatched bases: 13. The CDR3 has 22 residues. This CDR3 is CASSQVKRTSGTQYSGANVLTF. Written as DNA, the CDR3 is TGCGCCAGCAGCCAAGTAAAGAGGACTAGCGGGACCCAATACTCTGGGGCCAACGTCCTGACTTTC.

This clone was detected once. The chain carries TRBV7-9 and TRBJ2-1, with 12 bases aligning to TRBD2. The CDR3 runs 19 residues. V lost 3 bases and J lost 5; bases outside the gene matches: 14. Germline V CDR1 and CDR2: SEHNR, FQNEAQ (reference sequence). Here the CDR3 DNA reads TGTGCCAGCAGCTTCCCAACAGGTCGACTAGCGGGAGCGGACAATGAGCAGTTCTTC. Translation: CASSFPTGRLAGADNEQFF.

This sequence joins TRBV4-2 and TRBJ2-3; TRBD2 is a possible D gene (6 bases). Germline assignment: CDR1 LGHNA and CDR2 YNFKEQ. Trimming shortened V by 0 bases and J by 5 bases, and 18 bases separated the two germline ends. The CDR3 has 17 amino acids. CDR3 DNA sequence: TGTGCCAGCAGCCAAGATAGGGACTCCCCGGTCGGAGATACGCAGTATTTT. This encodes CASSQDRDSPVGDTQYF.

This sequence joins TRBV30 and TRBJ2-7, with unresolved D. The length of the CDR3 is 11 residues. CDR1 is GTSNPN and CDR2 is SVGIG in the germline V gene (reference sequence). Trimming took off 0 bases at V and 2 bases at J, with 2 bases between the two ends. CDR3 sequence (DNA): TGTGCCTGGAGTGTCACCTACGAGCAGTACTTC. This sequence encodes CAWSVTYEQYF.

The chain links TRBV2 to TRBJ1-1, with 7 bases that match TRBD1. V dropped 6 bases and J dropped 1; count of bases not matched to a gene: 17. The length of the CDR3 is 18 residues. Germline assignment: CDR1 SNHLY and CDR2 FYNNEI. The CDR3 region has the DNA TGTGCCAGCAGAGGTTTAGACTGGACAGGTCTCGAGAACACTGAAGCTTTCTTT. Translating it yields CASRGLDWTGLENTEAFF.

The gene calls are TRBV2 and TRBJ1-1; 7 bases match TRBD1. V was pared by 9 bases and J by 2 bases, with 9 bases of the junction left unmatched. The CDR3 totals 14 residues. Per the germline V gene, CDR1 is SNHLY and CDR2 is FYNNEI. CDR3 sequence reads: CASDPTGFNTEAFF. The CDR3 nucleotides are TGTGCCAGTGACCCGACAGGGTTTAACACTGAAGCTTTCTTT.

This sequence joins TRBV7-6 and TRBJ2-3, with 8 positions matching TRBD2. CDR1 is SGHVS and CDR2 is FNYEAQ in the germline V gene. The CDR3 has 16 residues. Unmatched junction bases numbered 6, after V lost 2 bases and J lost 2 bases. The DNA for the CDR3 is TGTGCCAGCAGCTTACTACTAGCGGCTACCACAGATACGCAGTATTTT. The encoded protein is CASSLLLAATTDTQYF.

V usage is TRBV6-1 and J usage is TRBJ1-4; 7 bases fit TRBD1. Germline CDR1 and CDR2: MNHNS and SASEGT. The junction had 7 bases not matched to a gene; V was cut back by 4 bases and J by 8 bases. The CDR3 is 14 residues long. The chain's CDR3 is CASSASGGREKLFF. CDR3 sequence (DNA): TGTGCCAGCAGTGCTTCAGGGGGTAGGGAAAAACTGTTTTTT.

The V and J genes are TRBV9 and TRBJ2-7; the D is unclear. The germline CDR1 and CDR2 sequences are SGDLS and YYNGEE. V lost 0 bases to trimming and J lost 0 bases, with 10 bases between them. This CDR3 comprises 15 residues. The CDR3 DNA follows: TGTGCCAGCAGCGTAGGGGCGGCTAGCTCCTACGAGCAGTACTTC. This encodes CASSVGAASSYEQYF.

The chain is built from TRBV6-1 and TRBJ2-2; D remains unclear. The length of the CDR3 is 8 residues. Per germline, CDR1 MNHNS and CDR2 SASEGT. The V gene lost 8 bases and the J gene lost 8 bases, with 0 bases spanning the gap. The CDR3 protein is CASGELFF. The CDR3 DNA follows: TGTGCCAGCGGGGAGCTGTTTTTT.

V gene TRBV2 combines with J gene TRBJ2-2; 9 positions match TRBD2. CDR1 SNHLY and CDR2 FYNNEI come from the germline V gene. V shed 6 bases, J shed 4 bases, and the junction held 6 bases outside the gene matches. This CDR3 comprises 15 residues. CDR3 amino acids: CASRRRGGGTGELFF. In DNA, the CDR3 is TGTGCCAGCAGGAGGCGGGGGGGCGGCACCGGGGAGCTGTTTTTT.

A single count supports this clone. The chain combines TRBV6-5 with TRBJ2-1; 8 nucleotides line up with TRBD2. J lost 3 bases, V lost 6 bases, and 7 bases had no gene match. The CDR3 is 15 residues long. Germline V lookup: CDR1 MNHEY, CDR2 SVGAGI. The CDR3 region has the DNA TGTGCCAGCAGCCCCTGGAGCGGGGGCTACAATGAGCAGTTCTTC. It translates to CASSPWSGGYNEQFF.

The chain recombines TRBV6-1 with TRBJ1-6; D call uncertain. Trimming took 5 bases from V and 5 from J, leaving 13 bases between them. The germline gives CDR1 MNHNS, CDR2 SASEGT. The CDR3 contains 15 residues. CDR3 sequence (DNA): TGTGCCAGCAGTCCCGTACAAGCCGATAATTCACCCCTCCACTTT. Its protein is CASSPVQADNSPLHF.

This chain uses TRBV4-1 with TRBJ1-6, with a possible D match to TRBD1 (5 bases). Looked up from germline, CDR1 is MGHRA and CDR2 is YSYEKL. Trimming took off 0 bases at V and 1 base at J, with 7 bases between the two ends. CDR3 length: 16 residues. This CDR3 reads CASSQEEGSYNSPLHF. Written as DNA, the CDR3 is TGCGCCAGCAGCCAAGAAGAGGGGTCCTATAATTCACCCCTCCACTTT.

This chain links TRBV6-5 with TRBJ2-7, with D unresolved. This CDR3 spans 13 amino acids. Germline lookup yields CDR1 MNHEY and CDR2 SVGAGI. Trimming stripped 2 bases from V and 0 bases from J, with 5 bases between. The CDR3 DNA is TGTGCCAGCAGTTACGACTTCTCCTACGAGCAGTACTTC. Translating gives CASSYDFSYEQYF.

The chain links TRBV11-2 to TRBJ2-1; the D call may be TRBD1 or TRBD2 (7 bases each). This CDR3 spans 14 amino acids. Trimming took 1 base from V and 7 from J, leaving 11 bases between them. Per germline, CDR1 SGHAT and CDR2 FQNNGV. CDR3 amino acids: CASSLAGGANEQFF. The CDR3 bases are TGTGCCAGCAGCTTAGCAGGGGGGGCGAATGAGCAGTTCTTC. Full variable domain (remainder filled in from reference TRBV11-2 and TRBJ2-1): EAGVAQSPRYKIIEKRQSVAFWCNPISGHATLYWYQQILGQGPKLLIQFQNNGVVDDSQLPKDRFSAERLKGVDSTLKIQPAKLEDSAVYLCASSLAGGANEQFFGPGTRLTVL.

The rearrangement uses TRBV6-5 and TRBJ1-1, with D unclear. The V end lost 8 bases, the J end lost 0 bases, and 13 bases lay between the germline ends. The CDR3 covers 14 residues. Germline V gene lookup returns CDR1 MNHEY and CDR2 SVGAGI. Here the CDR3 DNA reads TGTGCCAGCTTTCCAGGCATCATGAACACTGAAGCTTTCTTT. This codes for CASFPGIMNTEAFF.

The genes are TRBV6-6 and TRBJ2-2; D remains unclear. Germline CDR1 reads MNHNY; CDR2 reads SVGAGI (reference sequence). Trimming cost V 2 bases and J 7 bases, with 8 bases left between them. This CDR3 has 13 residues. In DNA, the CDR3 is TGTGCCAGCAGTTACCTTTTTTTCGGGGAGCTGTTTTTT. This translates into CASSYLFFGELFF.

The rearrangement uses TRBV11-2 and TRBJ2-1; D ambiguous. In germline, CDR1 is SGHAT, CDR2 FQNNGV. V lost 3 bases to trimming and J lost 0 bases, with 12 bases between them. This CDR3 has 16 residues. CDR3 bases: TGTGCCAGCAGCTTGAGGTCCATAGTCTCCTACAATGAGCAGTTCTTC. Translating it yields CASSLRSIVSYNEQFF.